This T cell receptor (beta chain) was recorded in a study of CD8 T cells in ankylosing spondylitis. Study-level points and caveats: Clones linked with disease were CD8+ and fairly uncommon in the peripheral blood. As reported, disease-linked clones showed significant enrichment in matched ankylosing spondylitis synovial fluid.

The CDR3 sequence is 19 residues long. Per the germline V gene, CDR1 is SGHAT and CDR2 is FQDESV (reference sequence). The junction had 12 bases not matched to a gene; V was cut back by 3 bases and J by 0 bases. The table lists this clonotype with a few counts. Its antigen remains unidentified. Using its own MiXCR run on the 5' RACE reads, TCRdb lists one record per CDR3 protein. This sample has 100,000 to 150,000 distinct CDR3 sequences, with roughly a tenth found just once. The source of this sequence is a male donor with ankylosing spondylitis or in good health (not recorded which). The rearrangement uses TRBV11-1 and TRBJ2-1; 9 nucleotides line up with TRBD2. The sequenced sample was blood, either unsorted or a sorted T cell fraction (not recorded which). The CDR3 region is CASSFTPSGIGGSYNEQFF. The CDR3, as DNA: TGTGCCAGCAGCTTTACACCTAGCGGGATTGGCGGCTCCTACAATGAGCAGTTCTTC.